This TCR beta chain was identified in a study of OX40 agonist ivuxolimab in advanced cancers. Study at large: Intravenous ivuxolimab at 0.01 to 10 mg/kg was given to patients every 2 weeks. Enrolled patients in dose escalation had cancers that were hepatocellular carcinoma, melanoma, renal cell or head and neck cancer.

The V end was cut by 0 bases, the J end by 4 bases, with 10 bases between. Germline lookup yields CDR1 SGDLS and CDR2 YYNGEE. The CDR3 totals 15 residues. Study observations and caveats: Within 6 weeks, CD4+ and CD8+ blood T cells expanded clonally at 0.1 to 3.0 mg/kg. Some nonresponders likewise displayed low normalized T-cell clonal expansion.

Repertoires were generated with immunoSEQ multiplex PCR, while TCRdb's copy carries only in-frame clones and drops some. The table shows tens of thousands of clones, with approximately 94% occurring only once. A word on this clone: The antigen is undetermined.

The chain couples TRBV9 to TRBJ2-2; D uncertain. Source: CD4+ or CD8+ T cells sorted from blood, taken in a trial of the OX40 agonist ivuxolimab. The sequence came from an adult with an advanced solid tumor such as melanoma, head and neck, liver or kidney cancer. CDR3 coding DNA: TGTGCCAGCAGCGTAGGGCAGGACGCCACCGGGGAGCTGTTTTTT. This sequence encodes CASSVGQDATGELFF.